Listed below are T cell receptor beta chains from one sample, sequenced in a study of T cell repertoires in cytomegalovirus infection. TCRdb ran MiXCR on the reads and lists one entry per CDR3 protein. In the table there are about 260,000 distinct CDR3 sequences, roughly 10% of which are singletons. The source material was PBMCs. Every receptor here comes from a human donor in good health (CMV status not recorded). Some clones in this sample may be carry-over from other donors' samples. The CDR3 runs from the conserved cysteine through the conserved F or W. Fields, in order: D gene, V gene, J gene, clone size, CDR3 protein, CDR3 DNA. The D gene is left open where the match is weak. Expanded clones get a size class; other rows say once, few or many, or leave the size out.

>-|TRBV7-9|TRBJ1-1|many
CASSSTVGNTEAFF
TGTGCCAGCAGCTCCACGGTGGGGAACACTGAAGCTTTCTTT
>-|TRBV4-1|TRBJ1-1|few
CASSQKGGAGETWNTEAFF
TGCGCCAGCAGCCAAAAAGGGGGAGCAGGGGAGACGTGGAACACTGAAGCTTTCTTT
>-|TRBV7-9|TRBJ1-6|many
CASTHGNNGESPLHF
TGTGCCAGCACCCATGGGAACAATGGGGAGTCACCCCTCCACTTT
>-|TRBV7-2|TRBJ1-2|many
CASSLGHGANYGYTF
TGTGCCAGCAGCTTAGGTCACGGGGCTAACTATGGCTACACCTTC
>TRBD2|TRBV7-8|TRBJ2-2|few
CASSLQRGEAGELFF
TGTGCCAGCAGCTTACAGCGGGGGGAAGCCGGGGAGCTGTTTTTT
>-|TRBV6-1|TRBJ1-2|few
CASSSLPIYGYTF
TGTGCCAGCAGTTCCCTCCCCATCTATGGCTACACCTTC
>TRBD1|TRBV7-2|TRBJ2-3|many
CASSSGQGARTDTQYF
TGTGCCAGCAGCTCGGGACAGGGGGCGCGAACAGATACGCAGTATTTT
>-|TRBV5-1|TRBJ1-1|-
CASSPDSAPDTEAFF
TGCGCCAGCAGCCCCGATAGTGCTCCGGACACTGAAGCTTTCTTT
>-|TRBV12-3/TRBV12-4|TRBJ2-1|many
CASSRGPYNEQFF
TGTGCCAGCAGTCGGGGGCCTTACAATGAGCAGTTCTTC
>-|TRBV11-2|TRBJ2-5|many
CASSLEGRGLETQYF
TGTGCCAGCAGCTTAGAGGGGCGGGGTCTGGAGACCCAGTACTTC
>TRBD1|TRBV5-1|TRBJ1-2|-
CASSVTGTGLRTYTF
TGCGCCAGCAGCGTCACCGGGACAGGCCTGAGGACCTACACCTTC
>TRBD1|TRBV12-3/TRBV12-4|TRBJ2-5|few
CASRLTGKTQYF
TGTGCCAGCAGACTGACAGGGAAGACCCAGTACTTC
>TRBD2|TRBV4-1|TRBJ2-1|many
CASSTLAGTDNEQFF
TGCGCCAGCAGCACACTAGCGGGGACCGACAATGAGCAGTTCTTC
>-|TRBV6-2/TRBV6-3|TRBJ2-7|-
CASSYQARGIYEQYF
TGTGCCAGCAGTTACCAGGCTCGAGGGATCTACGAGCAGTACTTC
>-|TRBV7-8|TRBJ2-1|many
CASSLASGVGNEQFF
TGTGCCAGCAGCTTAGCGTCAGGGGTGGGCAATGAGCAGTTCTTC